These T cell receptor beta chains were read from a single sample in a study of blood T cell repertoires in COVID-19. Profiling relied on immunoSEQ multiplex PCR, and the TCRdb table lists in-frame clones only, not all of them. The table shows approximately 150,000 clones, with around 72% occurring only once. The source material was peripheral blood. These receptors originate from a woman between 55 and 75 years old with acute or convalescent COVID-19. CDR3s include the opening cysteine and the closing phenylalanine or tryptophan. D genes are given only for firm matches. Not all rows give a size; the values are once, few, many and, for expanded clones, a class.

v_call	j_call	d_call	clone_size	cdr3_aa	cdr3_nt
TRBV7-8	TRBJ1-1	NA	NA	CASSSPTRTEAFF	TGTGCCAGCAGCTCCCCGACACGCACTGAAGCTTTCTTT
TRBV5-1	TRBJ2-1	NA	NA	CASSLIGGRTYNEQFF	TGCGCCAGCAGCTTAATTGGAGGGCGGACCTACAATGAGCAGTTCTTC
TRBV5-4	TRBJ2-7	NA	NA	CASSLKDKPYEQYF	TGTGCCAGCAGCTTAAAGGACAAACCTTACGAGCAGTACTTC
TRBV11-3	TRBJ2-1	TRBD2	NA	CASSSRPVGGQNEQFF	TGTGCCAGCAGCTCCCGCCCCGTGGGAGGGCAGAATGAGCAGTTCTTC
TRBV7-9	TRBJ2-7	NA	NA	CASRIQGSYEQYF	TGTGCCAGCCGTATACAGGGCTCCTACGAGCAGTACTTC
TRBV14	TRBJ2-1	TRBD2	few	CASSLGLAREYEQFF	TGTGCCAGCAGCCTCGGACTAGCAAGGGAGTATGAGCAGTTCTTC
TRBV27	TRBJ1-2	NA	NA	CASKKGGYGYTF	TGTGCCAGTAAGAAGGGGGGGTATGGCTACACCTTC
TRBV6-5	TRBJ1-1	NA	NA	CASNSQVLDTEAFF	TGTGCCAGCAATTCCCAGGTTTTAGACACTGAAGCTTTCTTT
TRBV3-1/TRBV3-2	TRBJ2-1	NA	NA	CASSQEPSGSYNEQFF	TGTGCCAGCAGCCAAGAACCCAGCGGCTCCTACAATGAGCAGTTCTTC
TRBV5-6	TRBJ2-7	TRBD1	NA	CASSFTGTEYYEQYF	TGTGCCAGCAGCTTCACCGGGACAGAGTACTACGAGCAGTACTTC
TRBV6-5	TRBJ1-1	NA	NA	CASSPRQSRTEAFF	TGTGCCAGCAGCCCAAGACAGAGTAGGACTGAAGCTTTCTTT
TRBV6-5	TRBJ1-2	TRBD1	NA	CASSYSQWDRVGYTF	TGTGCCAGCAGTTACTCGCAATGGGACAGGGTTGGCTACACCTTC
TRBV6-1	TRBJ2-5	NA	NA	CASSMEQETQYF	TGTGCCAGCAGTATGGAGCAAGAGACCCAGTACTTC
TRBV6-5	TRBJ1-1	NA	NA	CASSGRGNTEAFF	TGTGCCAGCAGCGGCAGGGGAAATACTGAAGCTTTCTTT
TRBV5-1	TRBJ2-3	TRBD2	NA	CASSPGLAGAHWTDTQYF	TGCGCCAGCAGCCCGGGACTAGCGGGAGCTCATTGGACAGATACGCAGTATTTT
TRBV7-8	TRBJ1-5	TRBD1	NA	CASSRTGDSNQPQHF	TGTGCCAGCAGCCGGACAGGGGATAGCAATCAGCCCCAGCATTTT
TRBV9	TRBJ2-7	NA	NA	CASSVGTGVTYEQYF	TGTGCCAGCAGCGTGGGAACGGGAGTTACCTACGAGCAGTACTTC
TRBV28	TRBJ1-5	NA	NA	CASSLGGGGFNQPQHF	TGTGCCAGCAGTTTGGGAGGGGGAGGTTTCAATCAGCCCCAGCATTTT
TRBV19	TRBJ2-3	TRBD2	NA	CASSKGLAVSTDTQYF	TGTGCCAGTAGTAAAGGACTAGCGGTCTCCACAGATACGCAGTATTTT
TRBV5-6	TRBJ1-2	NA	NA	CASSYVGQTFLNYGYTF	TGTGCCAGCAGCTATGTGGGTCAGACTTTCCTTAACTATGGCTACACCTTC
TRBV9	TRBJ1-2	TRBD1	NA	CASSPTGNYGYTF	TGTGCCAGCAGTCCGACAGGGAACTATGGCTACACCTTC
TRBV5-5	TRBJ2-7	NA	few	CASSNQPGHVSYEQYF	TGTGCCAGCAGCAACCAACCGGGACACGTCTCCTACGAGCAGTACTTC
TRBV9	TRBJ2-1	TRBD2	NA	CASSVAGLGRNNEQFF	TGTGCCAGCAGCGTAGCGGGACTAGGACGGAACAATGAGCAGTTCTTC
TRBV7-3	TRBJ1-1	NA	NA	CASSPNGGLNTEAFF	TGTGCCAGCAGCCCCAACGGAGGGCTGAACACTGAAGCTTTCTTT
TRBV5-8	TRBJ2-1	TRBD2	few	CASSWTGGSSIF	TGTGCCAGCAGCTGGACGGGGGGGAGTTCGATCTTC
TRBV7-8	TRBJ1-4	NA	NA	CASTTLPLEGLFF	TGTGCCAGCACCACTCTGCCTCTTGAGGGACTGTTTTTT
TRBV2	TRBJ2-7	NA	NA	CASSVDQASHEQYF	TGTGCCAGCAGTGTTGATCAAGCTTCCCACGAGCAGTACTTC
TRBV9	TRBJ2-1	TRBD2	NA	CASSVAAGEGYEQFF	TGTGCCAGCAGCGTAGCGGCGGGAGAAGGCTATGAGCAGTTCTTC
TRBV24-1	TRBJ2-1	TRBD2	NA	CATSDFGLAGGNEQFF	TGTGCCACCAGTGATTTTGGGCTAGCGGGGGGCAATGAGCAGTTCTTC
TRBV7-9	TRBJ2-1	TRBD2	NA	CASSLRGLAGDNEQFF	TGTGCCAGCAGCTTACGGGGACTAGCGGGAGACAATGAGCAGTTCTTC
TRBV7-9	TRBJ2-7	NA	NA	CATHPSGQPYEQYF	TGTGCCACCCATCCAAGTGGACAACCCTACGAGCAGTACTTC
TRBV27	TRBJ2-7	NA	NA	CASSLWGSGGEQYF	TGTGCCAGCAGTTTATGGGGTAGCGGCGGCGAGCAGTACTTC
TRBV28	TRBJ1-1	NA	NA	CASSPPLPEAFF	TGTGCCAGCAGTCCCCCACTGCCTGAAGCTTTCTTT
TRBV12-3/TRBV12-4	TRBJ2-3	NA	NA	CASRVTHTQYF	TGTGCCAGCAGGGTGACACATACGCAGTATTTT
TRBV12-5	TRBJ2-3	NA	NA	CASGLVLNRGTDTQYF	TGTGCTAGTGGTTTGGTCCTTAACAGGGGCACAGATACGCAGTATTTT
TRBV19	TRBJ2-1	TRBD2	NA	CASSIAGSGRHNEQFF	TGTGCCAGTAGTATAGCGGGTAGCGGGAGGCACAATGAGCAGTTCTTC
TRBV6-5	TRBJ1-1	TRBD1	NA	CASRRTGAVAEAFF	TGTGCCAGCAGGAGGACAGGGGCAGTCGCTGAAGCTTTCTTT
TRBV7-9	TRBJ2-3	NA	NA	CASSLARVGQAHTQYF	TGTGCCAGCAGCTTAGCGCGGGTCGGCCAGGCGCATACGCAGTATTTT
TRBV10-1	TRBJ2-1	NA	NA	CASSRGDYNEQFF	TGCGCCAGCTCCAGGGGGGACTACAATGAGCAGTTCTTC
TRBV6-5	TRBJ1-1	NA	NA	CASSLGQTTDSGFF	TGTGCCAGCAGCCTCGGACAGACCACGGACAGTGGTTTCTTT
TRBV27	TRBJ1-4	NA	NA	CASSLSRATNEKLFF	TGTGCCAGCAGTCTATCCAGGGCTACAAATGAAAAACTGTTTTTT
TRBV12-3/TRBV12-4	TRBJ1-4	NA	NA	CASSSGSVKLFF	TGTGCCAGCAGTTCAGGGTCGGTAAAACTGTTTTTT
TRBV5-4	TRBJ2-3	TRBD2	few	CASSLASGITDTQYF	TGTGCCAGCAGCTTGGCTAGCGGAATCACAGATACGCAGTATTTT
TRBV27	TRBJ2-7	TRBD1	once	CASRQSTGGPKYEQYF	TGTGCCAGCAGACAAAGTACAGGGGGCCCTAAGTACGAGCAGTACTTC
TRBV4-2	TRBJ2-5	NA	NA	CASSQDPTYQETQYF	TGTGCCAGCAGCCAAGATCCGACTTATCAAGAGACCCAGTACTTC